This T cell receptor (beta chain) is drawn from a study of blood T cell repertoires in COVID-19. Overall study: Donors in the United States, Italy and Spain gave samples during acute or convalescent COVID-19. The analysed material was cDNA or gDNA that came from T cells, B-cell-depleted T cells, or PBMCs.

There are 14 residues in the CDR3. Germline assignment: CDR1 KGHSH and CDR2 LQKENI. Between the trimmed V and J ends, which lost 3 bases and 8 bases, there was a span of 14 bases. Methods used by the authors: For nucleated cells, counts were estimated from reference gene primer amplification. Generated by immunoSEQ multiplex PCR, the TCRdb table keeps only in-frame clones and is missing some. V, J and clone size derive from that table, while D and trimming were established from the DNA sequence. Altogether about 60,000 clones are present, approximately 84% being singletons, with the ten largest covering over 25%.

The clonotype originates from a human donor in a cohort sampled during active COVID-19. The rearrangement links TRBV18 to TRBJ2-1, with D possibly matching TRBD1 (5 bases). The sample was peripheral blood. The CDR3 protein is CASSPRLIGDEQFF. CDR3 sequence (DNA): TGTGCCAGCTCACCGCGTCTAATAGGGGATGAGCAGTTCTTC.